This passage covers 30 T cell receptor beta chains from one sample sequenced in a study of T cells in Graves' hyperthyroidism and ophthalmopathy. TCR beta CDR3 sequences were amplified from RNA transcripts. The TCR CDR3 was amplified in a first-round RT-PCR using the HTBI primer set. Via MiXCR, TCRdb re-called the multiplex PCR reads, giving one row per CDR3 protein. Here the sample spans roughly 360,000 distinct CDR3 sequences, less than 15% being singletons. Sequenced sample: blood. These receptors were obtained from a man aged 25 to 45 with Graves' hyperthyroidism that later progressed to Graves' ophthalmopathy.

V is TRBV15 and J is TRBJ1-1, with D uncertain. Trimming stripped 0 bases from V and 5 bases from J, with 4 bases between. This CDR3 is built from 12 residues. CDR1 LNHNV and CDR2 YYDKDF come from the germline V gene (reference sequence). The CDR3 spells CATSRDITEAFF. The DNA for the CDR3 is TGTGCCACCAGCAGAGATATTACTGAAGCTTTCTTT. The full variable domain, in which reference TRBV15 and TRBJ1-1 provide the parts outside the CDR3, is DAMVIQNPRYQVTQFGKPVTLSCSQTLNHNVMYWYQQKSSQAPKLLFHYYDKDFNNEADTPDNFQSRRPNTSFCFLDIRSPGLGDTAMYLCATSRDITEAFFGQGTRLTVV.

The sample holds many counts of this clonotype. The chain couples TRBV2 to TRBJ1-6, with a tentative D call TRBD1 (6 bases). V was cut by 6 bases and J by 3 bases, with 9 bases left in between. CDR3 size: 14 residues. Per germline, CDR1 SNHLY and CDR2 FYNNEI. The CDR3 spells CASRADSYNSPLHF. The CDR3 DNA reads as TGTGCCAGCAGGGCGGACAGCTATAATTCACCCCTCCACTTT.

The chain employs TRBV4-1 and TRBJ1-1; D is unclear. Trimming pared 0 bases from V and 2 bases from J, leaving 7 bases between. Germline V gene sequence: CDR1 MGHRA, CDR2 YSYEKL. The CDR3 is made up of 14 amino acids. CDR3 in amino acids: CASSQDSFNTEAFF. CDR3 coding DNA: TGCGCCAGCAGCCAAGACAGCTTTAACACTGAAGCTTTCTTT.

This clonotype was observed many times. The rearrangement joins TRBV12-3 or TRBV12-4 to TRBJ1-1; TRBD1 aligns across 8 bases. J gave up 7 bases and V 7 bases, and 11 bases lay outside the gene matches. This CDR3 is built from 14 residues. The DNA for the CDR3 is TGTGCCAGCAACCCTAAAGCAGGGGGCTATGAAGCTTTCTTT. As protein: CASNPKAGGYEAFF.

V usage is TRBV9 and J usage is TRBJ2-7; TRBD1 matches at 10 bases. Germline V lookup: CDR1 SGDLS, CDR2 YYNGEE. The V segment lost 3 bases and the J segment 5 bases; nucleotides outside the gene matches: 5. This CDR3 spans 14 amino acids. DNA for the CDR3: TGTGCCAGCAGCGCCTCGGGGACAGGGGACGAGCAGTACTTC. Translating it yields CASSASGTGDEQYF.

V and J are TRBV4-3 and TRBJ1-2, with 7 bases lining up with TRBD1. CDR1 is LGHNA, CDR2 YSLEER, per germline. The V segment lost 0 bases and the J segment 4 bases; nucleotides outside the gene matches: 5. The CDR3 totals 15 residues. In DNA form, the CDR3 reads TGCGCCAGCAGCCAAGATATAGGGGGCTTCTATGGCTACACCTTC. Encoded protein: CASSQDIGGFYGYTF.

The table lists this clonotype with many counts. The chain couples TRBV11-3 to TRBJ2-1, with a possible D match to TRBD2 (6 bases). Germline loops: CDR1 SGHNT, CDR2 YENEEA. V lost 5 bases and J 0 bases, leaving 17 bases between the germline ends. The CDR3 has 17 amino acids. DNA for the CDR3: TGTGCCAGCAGCCGGGGGTGGGGGGAGAGCTCCTACAATGAGCAGTTCTTC. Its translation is CASSRGWGESSYNEQFF.

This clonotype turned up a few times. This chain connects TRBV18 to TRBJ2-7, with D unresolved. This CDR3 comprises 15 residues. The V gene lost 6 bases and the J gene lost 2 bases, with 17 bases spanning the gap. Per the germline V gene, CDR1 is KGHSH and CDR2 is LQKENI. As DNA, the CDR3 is TGTGCCAGCTCCCCCCCCACCGGCAAGCCCTACGAGCAGTACTTC. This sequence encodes CASSPPTGKPYEQYF.

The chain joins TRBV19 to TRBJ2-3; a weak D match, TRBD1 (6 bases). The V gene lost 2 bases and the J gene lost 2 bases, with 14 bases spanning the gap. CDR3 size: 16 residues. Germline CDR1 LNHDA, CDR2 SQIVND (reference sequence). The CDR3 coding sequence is TGTGCCAGTAGTATATGGTTCAGGGGCTACACAGATACGCAGTATTTT. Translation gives CASSIWFRGYTDTQYF.

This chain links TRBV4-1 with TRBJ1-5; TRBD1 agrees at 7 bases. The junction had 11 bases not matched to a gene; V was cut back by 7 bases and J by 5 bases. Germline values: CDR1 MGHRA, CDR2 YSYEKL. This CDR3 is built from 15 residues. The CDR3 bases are TGCGCCAGCACCCTTACCCCGGGACAGCATCAGCCCCAGCATTTT. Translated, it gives CASTLTPGQHQPQHF.

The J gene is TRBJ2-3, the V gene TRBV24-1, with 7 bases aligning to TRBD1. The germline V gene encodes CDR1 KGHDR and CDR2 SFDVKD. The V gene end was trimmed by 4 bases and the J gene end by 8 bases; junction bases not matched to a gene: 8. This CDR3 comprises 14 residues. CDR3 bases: TGTGCCACCAGTGACGGGACAGCTCTTGTTACGCAGTATTTT. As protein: CATSDGTALVTQYF.

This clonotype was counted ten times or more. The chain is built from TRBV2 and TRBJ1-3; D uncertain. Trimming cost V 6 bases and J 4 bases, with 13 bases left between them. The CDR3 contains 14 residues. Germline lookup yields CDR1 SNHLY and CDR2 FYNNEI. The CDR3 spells CASRTGRGGNTIYF. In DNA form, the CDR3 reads TGTGCCAGCAGGACGGGCAGAGGAGGAAACACCATATATTTT.

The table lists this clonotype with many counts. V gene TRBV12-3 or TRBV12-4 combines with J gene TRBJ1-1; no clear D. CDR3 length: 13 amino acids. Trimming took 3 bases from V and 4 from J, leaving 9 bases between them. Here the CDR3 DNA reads TGTGCCAGCAGTTTGTGGGATGGCACTGAAGCTTTCTTT. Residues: CASSLWDGTEAFF.

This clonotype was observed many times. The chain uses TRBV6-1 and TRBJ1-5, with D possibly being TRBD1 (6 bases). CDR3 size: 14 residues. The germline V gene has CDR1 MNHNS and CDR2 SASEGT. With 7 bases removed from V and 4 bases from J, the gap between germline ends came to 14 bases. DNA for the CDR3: TGTGCCAGCATGGGGGGGCCACAAAATCAGCCCCAGCATTTT. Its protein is CASMGGPQNQPQHF.

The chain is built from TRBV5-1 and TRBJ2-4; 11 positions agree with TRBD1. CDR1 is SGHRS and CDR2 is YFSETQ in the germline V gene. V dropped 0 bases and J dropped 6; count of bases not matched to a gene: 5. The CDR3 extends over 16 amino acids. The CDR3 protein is CASSLGGQGGGNIQYF. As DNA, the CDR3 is TGCGCCAGCAGCTTGGGGGGACAGGGGGGAGGAAACATTCAGTACTTC.

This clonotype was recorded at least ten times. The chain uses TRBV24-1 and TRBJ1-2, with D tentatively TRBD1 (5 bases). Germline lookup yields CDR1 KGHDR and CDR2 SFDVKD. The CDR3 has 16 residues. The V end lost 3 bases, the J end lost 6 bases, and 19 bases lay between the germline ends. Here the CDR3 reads CATSDHRRTSNHGYTF. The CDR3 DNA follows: TGTGCCACCAGTGATCACAGGAGAACCAGCAATCATGGCTACACCTTC.

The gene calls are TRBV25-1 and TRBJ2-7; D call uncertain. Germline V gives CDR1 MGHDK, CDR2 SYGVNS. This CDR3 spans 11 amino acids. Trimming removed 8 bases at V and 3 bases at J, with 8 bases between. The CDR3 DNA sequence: TGTGCCAGCGGGCCCGTCTACGAGCAGTACTTC. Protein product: CASGPVYEQYF.

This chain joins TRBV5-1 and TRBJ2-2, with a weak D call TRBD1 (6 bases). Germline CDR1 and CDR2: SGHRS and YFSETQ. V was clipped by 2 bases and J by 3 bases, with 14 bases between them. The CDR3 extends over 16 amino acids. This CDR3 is CASSFDRNRYTGELFF. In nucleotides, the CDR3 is TGCGCCAGCAGCTTCGACAGGAATCGGTACACCGGGGAGCTGTTTTTT.

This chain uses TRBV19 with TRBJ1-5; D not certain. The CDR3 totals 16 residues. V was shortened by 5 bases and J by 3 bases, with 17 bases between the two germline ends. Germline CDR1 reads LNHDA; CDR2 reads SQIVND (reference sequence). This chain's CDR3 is CASSPTKGWNNQPQHF. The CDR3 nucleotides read TGTGCCAGTAGTCCCACGAAGGGATGGAACAATCAGCCCCAGCATTTT.

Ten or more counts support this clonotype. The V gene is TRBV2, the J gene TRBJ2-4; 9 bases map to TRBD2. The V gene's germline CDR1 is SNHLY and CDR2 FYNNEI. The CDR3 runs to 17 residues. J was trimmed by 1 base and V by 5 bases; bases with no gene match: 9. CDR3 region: CASSISLAGEAKNIQYF. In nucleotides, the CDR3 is TGTGCCAGCAGTATCTCTTTAGCGGGGGAGGCCAAAAACATTCAGTACTTC.

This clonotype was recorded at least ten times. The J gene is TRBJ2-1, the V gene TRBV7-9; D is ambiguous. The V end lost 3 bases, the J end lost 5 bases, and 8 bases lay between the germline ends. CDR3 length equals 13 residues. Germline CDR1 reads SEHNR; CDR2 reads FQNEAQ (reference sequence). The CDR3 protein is CASSFSTDNEQFF. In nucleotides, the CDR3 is TGTGCCAGCAGCTTCTCGACTGACAATGAGCAGTTCTTC.

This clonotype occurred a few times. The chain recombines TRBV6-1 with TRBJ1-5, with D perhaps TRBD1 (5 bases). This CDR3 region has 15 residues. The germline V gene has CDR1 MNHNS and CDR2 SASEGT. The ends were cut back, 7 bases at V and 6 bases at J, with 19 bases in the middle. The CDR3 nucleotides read TGTGCCAGCACTCCCTGGGGCCAGGGTGGTCAGCCCCAGCATTTT. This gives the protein CASTPWGQGGQPQHF.

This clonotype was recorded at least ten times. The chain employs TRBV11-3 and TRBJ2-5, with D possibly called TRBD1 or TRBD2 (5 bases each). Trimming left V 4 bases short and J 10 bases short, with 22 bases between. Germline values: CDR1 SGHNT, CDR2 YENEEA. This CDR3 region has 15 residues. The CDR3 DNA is TGTGCCAGCAGCTCCGGAGATGGGGCGAAGGAGGACCAGTACTTC. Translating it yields CASSSGDGAKEDQYF.

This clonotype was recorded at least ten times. The CDR3 spells CASSRRKAGEKNEQYF. CDR3 sequence (DNA): TGTGCCAGCAGCCGCCGGAAAGCGGGGGAGAAGAACGAGCAGTACTTC. The chain joins TRBV11-2 to TRBJ2-7; TRBD2 agrees at 8 bases. The V and J ends lost 5 bases and 5 bases, in that order; junction bases with no gene match: 14. Germline V gives CDR1 SGHAT, CDR2 FQNNGV. This CDR3 region has 16 residues. Full variable domain (missing parts from reference TRBV11-2 and TRBJ2-7): EAGVAQSPRYKIIEKRQSVAFWCNPISGHATLYWYQQILGQGPKLLIQFQNNGVVDDSQLPKDRFSAERLKGVDSTLKIQPAKLEDSAVYLCASSRRKAGEKNEQYFGPGTRLTVT.

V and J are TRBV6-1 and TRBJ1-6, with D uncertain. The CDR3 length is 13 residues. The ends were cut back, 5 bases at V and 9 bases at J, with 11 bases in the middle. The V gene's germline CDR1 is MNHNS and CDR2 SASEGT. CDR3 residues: CASSRGRGSPLHF. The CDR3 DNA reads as TGTGCCAGCAGTCGGGGTCGGGGTTCACCCCTCCACTTT.

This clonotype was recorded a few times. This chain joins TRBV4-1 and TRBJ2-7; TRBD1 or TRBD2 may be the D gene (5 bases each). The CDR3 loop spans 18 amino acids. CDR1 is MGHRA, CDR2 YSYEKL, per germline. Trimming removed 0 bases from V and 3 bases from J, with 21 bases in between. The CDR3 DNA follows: TGCGCCAGCAGCCAAGATGGGGTTCGGGGCGATCGGAGCTACGAGCAGTACTTC. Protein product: CASSQDGVRGDRSYEQYF.

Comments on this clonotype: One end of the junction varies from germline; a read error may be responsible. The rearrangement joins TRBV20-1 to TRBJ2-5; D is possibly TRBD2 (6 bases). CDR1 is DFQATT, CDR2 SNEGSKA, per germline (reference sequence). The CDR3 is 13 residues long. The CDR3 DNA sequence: TGCAGTACTAGGCCAGCGGGCCAAGAGACCCAGTACTTC. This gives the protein CSTRPAGQETQYF.

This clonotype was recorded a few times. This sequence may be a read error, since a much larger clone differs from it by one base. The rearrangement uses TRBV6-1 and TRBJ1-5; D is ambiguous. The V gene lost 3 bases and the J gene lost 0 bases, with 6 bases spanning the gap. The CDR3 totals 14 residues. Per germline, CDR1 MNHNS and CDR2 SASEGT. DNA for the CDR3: TGTGCCAGCAGTGAGTGGTATAGCAATCAGCCCCAGCATTTT. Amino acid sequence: CASSEWYSNQPQHF.

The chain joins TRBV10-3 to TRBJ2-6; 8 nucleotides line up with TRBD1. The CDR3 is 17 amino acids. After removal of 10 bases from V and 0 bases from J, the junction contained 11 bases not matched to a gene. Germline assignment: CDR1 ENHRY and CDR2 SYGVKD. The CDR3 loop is CATKGQGQDSGANVLTF. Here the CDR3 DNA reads TGTGCCACCAAGGGCCAGGGACAGGACTCTGGGGCCAACGTCCTGACTTTC.

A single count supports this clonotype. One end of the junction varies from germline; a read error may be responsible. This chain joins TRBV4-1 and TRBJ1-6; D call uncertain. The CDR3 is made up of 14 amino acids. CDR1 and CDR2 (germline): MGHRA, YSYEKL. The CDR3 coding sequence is TGCGCCAGCGGCCAACTGATGGGGAATTCACCCCTCCACTTT. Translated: CASGQLMGNSPLHF.